These T cell receptor beta chains were read from a single sample in a study of T cell responses to AZD1222 COVID-19 vaccine. Sequencing was performed with immunoSEQ multiplex PCR; in TCRdb, only in-frame clones are kept and a portion is missing. The sample lists over 50,000 clones, approximately 80% occurring once. The sequences come from peripheral blood, collected 28 days after the second AZD1222 dose. The receptors originated from an adult who received the AZD1222 COVID-19 vaccine. CDR3s include the opening cysteine and the closing phenylalanine or tryptophan.

TRBV9	TRBJ2-5	CASSGGYTRGGQETQYF
TRBV15	TRBJ1-4	CATSRDTLRNEKLFF
TRBV16	TRBJ2-5	CASSRIQDGETQYF
TRBV5-8	TRBJ1-4	CASSLQIEKLFF
TRBV19	TRBJ2-1	CASTRRNSGGAYNEQFF
TRBV19	TRBJ1-2	CASSITAGGNYGYTF
TRBV2	TRBJ1-1	CASSDGANGPPQAFF
TRBV10-3	TRBJ2-7	CAISERSYEQYF
TRBV18	TRBJ1-3	CASSPPQGPSGNTIYF
TRBV25-1	TRBJ1-6	CASSELKPTDSPLHF
TRBV7-2	TRBJ1-1	CASSWGRRNTEAFF
TRBV19	TRBJ1-2	CASSIAGTGIYGYTF
TRBV29-1	TRBJ2-1	CSVSKTEGNEQFF
TRBV30	TRBJ2-7	CAGTGDTYEQYF
TRBV6-5	TRBJ1-2	CASSSTGTGYTF
TRBV5-1	TRBJ1-2	CASSLDGGVLYGYTF
TRBV7-3	TRBJ2-1	CASSQSGTSGSSYNEQFF
TRBV28	TRBJ1-1	CASSSPPGFTEAFF
TRBV24-1	TRBJ2-1	CATSDPGLAGGNEQFF
TRBV5-4	TRBJ2-1	CASSLDQGRANEQFF